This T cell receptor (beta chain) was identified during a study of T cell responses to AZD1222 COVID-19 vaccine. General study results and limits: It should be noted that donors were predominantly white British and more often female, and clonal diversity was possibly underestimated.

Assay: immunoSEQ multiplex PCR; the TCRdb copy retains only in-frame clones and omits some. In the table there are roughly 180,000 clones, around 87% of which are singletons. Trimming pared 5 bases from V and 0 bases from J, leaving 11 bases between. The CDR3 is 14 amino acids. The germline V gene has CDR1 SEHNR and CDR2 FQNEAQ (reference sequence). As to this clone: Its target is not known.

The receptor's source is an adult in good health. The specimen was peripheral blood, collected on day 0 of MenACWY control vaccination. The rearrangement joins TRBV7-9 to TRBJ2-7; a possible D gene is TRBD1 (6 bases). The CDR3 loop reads CASSPQGSSYEQYF. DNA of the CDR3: TGTGCCAGCAGCCCACAGGGAAGCTCCTACGAGCAGTACTTC.